This is a list of T cell receptor beta chains from one sample in a study of radiation and T cells in renal cell carcinoma. Produced via immunoSEQ multiplex PCR; TCRdb's table is partial and in-frame only. Among 160,000 or so clones, approximately 86% were seen once, and the ten largest hold over 10%. Sequencing used blood, obtained from a patient whose treatment included radiotherapy and nephrectomy. The receptors originated from a woman aged 45-59 years with renal cell carcinoma. CDR3s include the opening cysteine and the closing phenylalanine or tryptophan. A D gene is named only where the DNA matches it firmly.

V gene	D gene	J gene	CDR3 DNA	CDR3 protein
TRBV30	-	TRBJ1-3	TGTGCCTGGAGTGGGGCAGCGGGAAACACCATATATTTT	CAWSGAAGNTIYF
TRBV6-5	TRBD1	TRBJ1-1	TGTGCCAGCAGCCCCGGGACAGAGTTCTACAGGGCTTTCTTT	CASSPGTEFYRAFF
TRBV10-3	TRBD2	TRBJ2-7	TGTGCCATCAGTGAGTCGGGAGGGGCAGGTTACGAGCAGTACTTC	CAISESGGAGYEQYF
TRBV4-3	-	TRBJ2-4	TGCGCCAGCAGCCGGACGTCTGCCGGGAACATTCAGTACTTC	CASSRTSAGNIQYF
TRBV11-2	-	TRBJ1-2	TGTGCCAGCAGCGCTGGAACAAGCTATGGCTACACCTTC	CASSAGTSYGYTF
TRBV5-8	TRBD1	TRBJ2-1	TGTGCCAGCAGCTTGGCACAGGGGTCCTACAATGAGCAGTTCTTC	CASSLAQGSYNEQFF
TRBV6-1	-	TRBJ1-5	TGTGCCAGCAGTGAACTTCTGGGGGCTAATTATCAGCCCCAGCATTTT	CASSELLGANYQPQHF
TRBV6-1	-	TRBJ1-3	TGTGCCAGCACGGCCCCGGGAGGAAACACCATATATTTT	CASTAPGGNTIYF
TRBV2	-	TRBJ2-1	TGTGCCAGCAGTCAGGGGAGCTTGTACAATGAGCAGTTCTTC	CASSQGSLYNEQFF
TRBV19	TRBD1	TRBJ1-5	TGTGCCAGTAGTCCACGGACAGGGTTGGGGGTGAATCAGCCCCAGCATTTT	CASSPRTGLGVNQPQHF
TRBV13	-	TRBJ2-5	TGTGCCAGCAGCTTCAGGCCAAGTACAGGGGGGGGAAGAGAGACCCAGTACTTC	CASSFRPSTGGGRETQYF
TRBV6-6	TRBD1	TRBJ2-7	TGTGCCAGCAGTTCCCGGACAGGCGAGCAGTACTTC	CASSSRTGEQYF
TRBV28	-	TRBJ1-6	TGTGCCAGCAGTTTACCGGGCACAGGGAATTCACCCCTCCACTTT	CASSLPGTGNSPLHF
TRBV19	-	TRBJ1-2	TGTGCCAGTAGTATGAGGGCCCGACGTGGCTACACCTTC	CASSMRARRGYTF
TRBV7-8	-	TRBJ1-1	TGTGCCAGCAGCTCCAGGGCCCAACTGAACACTGAAGCTTTCTTT	CASSSRAQLNTEAFF
TRBV6-5	TRBD1	TRBJ1-1	TGTGCCAGCAGTTACTTGGGACAGAGGAACACTGAAGCTTTCTTT	CASSYLGQRNTEAFF